One T cell receptor (beta chain) is described in this entry. The data were obtained in a study of control samples from healthy donors and cancer patients. The CDR3 sequence is 15 residues long. From germline, CDR1 is MDHEN and CDR2 SYDVKM. Trimming took 5 bases from V and 7 from J; bases not matched to a gene: 8. The data were produced by immunoSEQ multiplex PCR, yet TCRdb's version contains in-frame clones alone and is incomplete. This table holds tens of thousands of clones, approximately 88% found once. The sequence was obtained from a man aged 65-85 years with lung cancer. V is TRBV28 and J is TRBJ2-1; 10 bases agree with TRBD1. Sequencing was done on a sample of PBMCs. In DNA, the CDR3 is TGTGCCAGCAGTCTAACCGGGACAGGGGCAAATGAGCAGTTCTTC. Its protein product is CASSLTGTGANEQFF.